This record looks at one T cell receptor beta chain sequence and its context. cDNA serving as the sequencing template came from extracted, reverse transcribed RNA. TCRdb's table, derived via immunoSEQ multiplex PCR, lists solely in-frame clones and lacks some. The table records tens of thousands of clones, 44% of them present only once. This sample is drawn from a study of CD8+ T cells in alopecia areata. CDR1 and CDR2 (germline): SGHTA, FQGTGA. V was cut by 1 base and J by 1 base, with 4 bases left in between. The CDR3 is 13 residues long. Sequences were obtained from NKG2D-low CD8+ T cells sorted from blood. The clonotype was recovered from a human donor with alopecia areata. The chain is built from TRBV7-3 and TRBJ1-1; D gene ambiguous. The chain's CDR3 is CASSLSWNTEAFF. The CDR3 DNA sequence: TGTGCCAGCAGCTTAAGTTGGAACACTGAAGCTTTCTTT.